A selection of T cell receptor beta chains follows, all from one sample in a study of shared clonotypes between healthy human individuals. The protocol was immunoSEQ multiplex PCR, while the TCRdb copy is restricted to in-frame clones and leaves out a portion. The sample holds roughly 640,000 clones, roughly 70% seen once. The sample comprised memory CD4+ T cells sorted from blood. All receptors derive from a woman under 40 in good health. The CDR3 runs from the conserved cysteine through the conserved F or W. A D gene is named only where the DNA matches it firmly. Part of the rows lack a size; the others show once, few, many or a class for expanded clones.

D	V	size	length	J	DNA	CDR3
TRBD2	TRBV28	-	16	TRBJ2-7	TGTGCCAGCAGTTTGGCAACTAGCGGGATCGACTACGAGCAGTACTTC	CASSLATSGIDYEQYF
-	TRBV4-2	once	14	TRBJ1-3	TGTGCCAGCAGCCAAGAAACCCGAGGAAACACCATATATTTT	CASSQETRGNTIYF
-	TRBV5-1	-	16	TRBJ2-7	TGCGCCAGCAGCTCCAATAGGGGACTCAGCTCCTACGAGCAGTACTTC	CASSSNRGLSSYEQYF
-	TRBV5-4	-	14	TRBJ1-2	TGTGCCAGCAGCTTGGATTTAGGGTCTTACGGCTACACCTTC	CASSLDLGSYGYTF
TRBD1	TRBV18	-	15	TRBJ2-5	TGTGCCAGCTCACCACCCCCGACAGGGTACGAGACCCAGTACTTC	CASSPPPTGYETQYF
TRBD2	TRBV6-5	-	13	TRBJ2-5	TGTGCCAGCAGCCAGGGACTAGCTGGGACCCAGTACTTC	CASSQGLAGTQYF
TRBD1	TRBV5-1	-	15	TRBJ2-3	TGCGCCAGCAGTATAGGGGACAGGGATACAGATACGCAGTATTTT	CASSIGDRDTDTQYF
-	TRBV18	-	14	TRBJ2-7	TGTGCCAGCTCACCTTCCGGACAAGCCTACGAGCAGTACTTC	CASSPSGQAYEQYF
-	TRBV6-5	-	13	TRBJ1-1	TGTGCCAGCAGTCTCCGGGCCCGGGCTGAAGCTTTCTTT	CASSLRARAEAFF
-	TRBV7-2	few	13	TRBJ1-1	TGTGCCAGCAGCCTACAGAGGAACACTGAAGCTTTCTTT	CASSLQRNTEAFF
-	TRBV6-1	-	14	TRBJ2-5	TGTGCCAGCAGTTATACAGGGGAGGGAGAGACCCAGTACTTC	CASSYTGEGETQYF
-	TRBV19	once	15	TRBJ1-4	TGTGCCAGTAGTATGGCGGGAGCAACTAATGAAAAACTGTTTTTT	CASSMAGATNEKLFF
TRBD2	TRBV4-1	-	15	TRBJ2-7	TGCGCCAGCAGCCAGGCCGGGACTAGCGGCTACGAGCAGTACTTC	CASSQAGTSGYEQYF
-	TRBV5-1	once	17	TRBJ2-3	TGCGCCAGCAGCTTGTTCCCCGGGACACTAAGCACAGATACGCAGTATTTT	CASSLFPGTLSTDTQYF
-	TRBV4-2	few	12	TRBJ1-2	TGTGCCAGCGCGGGGAGCAGAGATGGCTACACCTTC	CASAGSRDGYTF
-	TRBV11-2	-	14	TRBJ2-3	TGTGCCAGCAGCTTAGGGACTAACACAGATACGCAGTATTTT	CASSLGTNTDTQYF
-	TRBV12-5	-	13	TRBJ2-3	TGTGCTAGTGGTTTTGCCCGCTCAGATACGCAGTATTTT	CASGFARSDTQYF
TRBD2	TRBV12-5	-	16	TRBJ2-1	TGTGCTAGTGGTTTGATTTCTAGCGGGAGACGCGATGAGCAGTTCTTC	CASGLISSGRRDEQFF
-	TRBV27	-	15	TRBJ1-2	TGTGCCAGCAGTTTATCGGGGACATACGTCTATGGCTACACCTTC	CASSLSGTYVYGYTF
TRBD1	TRBV28	-	14	TRBJ2-4	TGTGCCAGCAGTCCAGGGACAGGGGGAAACATTCAGTACTTC	CASSPGTGGNIQYF
TRBD1	TRBV28	-	12	TRBJ1-2	TGTGCCAGCAGTCTGAGGGACAGTGGCTACACCTTC	CASSLRDSGYTF
-	TRBV7-2	-	12	TRBJ2-4	TGTGCCAGCAGCTTAGAATCGGCCATTCAGTACTTC	CASSLESAIQYF
TRBD2	TRBV28	-	14	TRBJ2-7	TGTGCCAGCACCAGGACTAGCGGTTCCTACGAGCAGTACTTC	CASTRTSGSYEQYF
-	TRBV2	-	13	TRBJ2-3	TGTGCCAGCAGTGCCACCATGGAAGATACGCAGTATTTT	CASSATMEDTQYF
-	TRBV18	once	15	TRBJ2-7	TGTGCCAGCTCACCACCGTCGTTAATCCCGGGCGAGCAGTACTTC	CASSPPSLIPGEQYF
TRBD2	TRBV7-2	-	13	TRBJ2-5	TGTGCCAGCAGCCCGCATCCGGGGGGACTAGTACACTTC	CASSPHPGGLVHF
TRBD2	TRBV5-1	once	15	TRBJ2-1	TGCGCCAGCAGCTCACTAGCGTCAACTTACAATGAGCAGTTCTTC	CASSSLASTYNEQFF
TRBD2	TRBV7-9	-	16	TRBJ2-2	TGTGCCAGCAGCTTTGTCGTGGGGCGGGGGACCGGGGAGCTGTTTTTT	CASSFVVGRGTGELFF
TRBD1	TRBV5-1	-	14	TRBJ1-2	TGCGCCAGCAGCTTGGCCGGGACAGGGGTTTTCTACACCTTC	CASSLAGTGVFYTF
-	TRBV19	-	16	TRBJ1-2	TGTGCCAGTAGCCGTGACCTGACTGATGCTATCTATGGCTACACCTTC	CASSRDLTDAIYGYTF
-	TRBV12-5	-	13	TRBJ2-5	TGTGCTAGTGGTTTGGGGGGTGCCGGGACCCAGTACTTC	CASGLGGAGTQYF
-	TRBV5-1	once	15	TRBJ2-5	TGCGCCAGCAGCTTGGTAGGCAGATTCCAAGAGACCCAGTACTTC	CASSLVGRFQETQYF
-	TRBV7-9	-	12	TRBJ2-1	TGTGCCAGCAGCCCAGGGTATGATGAGCAGTTCTTC	CASSPGYDEQFF
-	TRBV21-1	-	11	TRBJ1-1	TGTGCCAGCAGCATAACCAGGTGGGCTTTCTTT	CASSITRWAFF
-	TRBV2	-	13	TRBJ2-1	TGTGCCAGCAGTGGGACCCCTGACAATGAGCAGTTCTTC	CASSGTPDNEQFF
-	TRBV18	-	12	TRBJ2-7	TGTGCCAGCTCAGCGGACAGCGACGAGCAGTACTTC	CASSADSDEQYF
TRBD2	TRBV28	-	18	TRBJ2-1	TGTGCCAGCAGTTTATGGGCGAGTAGCGGGACTGGCTACAATGAGCAGTTCTTC	CASSLWASSGTGYNEQFF
TRBD1	TRBV5-1	-	15	TRBJ1-4	TGCGCCAGCAGCTTGGGGGACAGAGACTATGAAAAACTGTTTTTT	CASSLGDRDYEKLFF
-	TRBV19	-	14	TRBJ2-6	TGTGCCAGTAGTTTCCTCGCTGGGGCCAACGTCCTGACTTTC	CASSFLAGANVLTF
-	TRBV28	-	15	TRBJ2-7	TGTGCCAGCCCAAAGACCAGGGATGTCACCTACGAGCAGTACTTC	CASPKTRDVTYEQYF
-	TRBV5-1	-	15	TRBJ1-1	TGCGCCAGCAGCGGTCGGACGGGGGGAAACACTGAAGCTTTCTTT	CASSGRTGGNTEAFF
-	TRBV6-6	-	14	TRBJ1-3	TGTGCCAGCAGTTTCGCCGGCACGGCGGACACCATATATTTT	CASSFAGTADTIYF
-	TRBV27	few	16	TRBJ2-2	TGTGCCAGCAGAACCCAGATAAGGACGGCGGGAGGGGAGCTGTTTTTT	CASRTQIRTAGGELFF
TRBD2	TRBV5-4	-	17	TRBJ2-4	TGTGCCAGCAGCTTGAGGCTAGCGGGACTAGCCAAAAACATTCAGTACTTC	CASSLRLAGLAKNIQYF
TRBD2	TRBV30	few	13	TRBJ2-1	TGTGCCTGGACGGGAGGCACCTACAATGAGCAGTTCTTC	CAWTGGTYNEQFF
-	TRBV2	-	14	TRBJ2-4	TGTGCCAGCAGCCCGGGACTGGGAAAAAACATTCAGTACTTC	CASSPGLGKNIQYF
TRBD1	TRBV7-6	-	14	TRBJ2-7	TGTGCCAGCAGCGCCGGGACAGGGACGTACGAGCAGTACTTC	CASSAGTGTYEQYF
-	TRBV7-9	-	15	TRBJ2-7	TGTGCCAGCAGCGGAGGACAGCGGACTTCCTACGAGCAGTACTTC	CASSGGQRTSYEQYF
-	TRBV10-1	-	13	TRBJ2-2	TGCGCCAGCCCGGGACCAAACACCGGGGAGCTGTTTTTT	CASPGPNTGELFF
-	TRBV28	-	14	TRBJ1-1	TGTGCCAGCAGTAGGACAGACCTGAACACTGAAGCTTTCTTT	CASSRTDLNTEAFF
TRBD2	TRBV6-5	-	16	TRBJ2-2	TGTGCCAGCAGTTCCCGGACTAGCGGGGCTACCGGGGAGCTGTTTTTT	CASSSRTSGATGELFF
-	TRBV19	many	13	TRBJ2-1	TGTGCCAGTAACTTCCGGCCGTACAATGAGCAGTTCTTC	CASNFRPYNEQFF
TRBD1	TRBV19	-	13	TRBJ2-1	TGTGCCAGTAGTCCGGACAGGGGGTTTGAGCAGTTCTTC	CASSPDRGFEQFF
-	TRBV18	-	13	TRBJ2-7	TGTGCCAGCTCACCACTAGAAAACTACGAGCAGTACTTC	CASSPLENYEQYF
-	TRBV5-1	few	14	TRBJ1-1	TGCGCCAGCAGCTTGGGACACCAAAACACTGAAGCTTTCTTT	CASSLGHQNTEAFF
-	TRBV27	-	12	TRBJ2-5	TGTGCCAGCAAGCGAATTGGGGAGACCCAGTACTTC	CASKRIGETQYF
-	TRBV2	-	11	TRBJ2-1	TGTGCCAGCAGGGTAGCGCAGGAGCAGTTCTTC	CASRVAQEQFF
-	TRBV28	-	15	TRBJ2-2	TGTGCCAGCAGTACGACCCGCGGGGAGGAAGGGGAGCTGTTTTTT	CASSTTRGEEGELFF
-	TRBV5-1	few	15	TRBJ2-5	TGCGCCAGCAGCTTAACAGGGACGAGGGAAGAGACCCAGTACTTC	CASSLTGTREETQYF